This passage covers 14 T cell receptor beta chains from one sample sequenced in a study of blood T cell repertoires in COVID-19. Repertoires were generated with immunoSEQ multiplex PCR, while TCRdb's copy carries only in-frame clones and drops some. The data contain about 95,000 clones, roughly 89% of them singletons. Input material: peripheral blood. Receptor source: a woman aged 70-85 years with acute or convalescent COVID-19.

The V and J genes are TRBV4-2 and TRBJ1-3; D is perhaps TRBD1 (5 bases). The CDR3 is made up of 17 amino acids. Germline V CDR1 and CDR2: LGHNA, YNFKEQ. V lost 1 base and J 0 bases, leaving 13 bases between the germline ends. DNA of the CDR3: TGTGCCAGCAGCCAAGGCCCCAGGGCCACCTCTGGAAACACCATATATTTT. Translation: CASSQGPRATSGNTIYF.

The rearrangement uses TRBV28 and TRBJ2-3, with 10 bases identical to TRBD2. J was trimmed by 6 bases and V by 8 bases; bases with no gene match: 11. Germline V gene data show CDR1 as MDHEN and CDR2 as SYDVKM. The CDR3 is 15 amino acids. As DNA, the CDR3 is TGTGCCAGCGGGGAGAGCGGGGGGGCGTCCGATACGCAGTATTTT. Encoded protein: CASGESGGASDTQYF.

The V gene is TRBV5-4, the J gene TRBJ2-1; D might be TRBD1 (5 bases). V lost 0 bases and J 10 bases, leaving 14 bases between the germline ends. The germline V gene encodes CDR1 SGHNT and CDR2 YYREEE (reference sequence). This CDR3 is 14 amino acids long. The CDR3 DNA is TGTGCCAGCAGCTTGGCAACCCAGGGTAAGGAGCAGTTCTTC. Amino acid sequence: CASSLATQGKEQFF. Full variable domain (outside the CDR3, taken from reference TRBV5-4 and TRBJ2-1): ETGVTQSPTHLIKTRGQQVTLRCSSQSGHNTVSWYQQALGQGPQFIFQYYREEENGRGNFPPRFSGLQFPNYSSELNVNALELDDSALYLCASSLATQGKEQFFGPGTRLTVL.

This sequence joins TRBV3-1 (or the pseudogene TRBV3-2) and TRBJ2-7; 13 nucleotides agree with TRBD2. The germline CDR1 and CDR2 sequences are LGHDT and YNNKEL (reference sequence). The CDR3 sequence is 16 residues long. The V gene end was trimmed by 1 base and the J gene end by 4 bases; junction bases not matched to a gene: 4. As DNA, the CDR3 is TGTGCCAGCAGCCAAGGGACTAGCGGGAGCGCATACGAGCAGTACTTC. This translates into CASSQGTSGSAYEQYF.

The chain combines TRBV14 with TRBJ1-1, with no clear D. The CDR3 runs to 16 residues. V lost 4 bases to trimming and J lost 4 bases, with 19 bases between them. Germline lookup yields CDR1 SGHDN and CDR2 FVKESK. CDR3 in DNA: TGTGCCAGCAGCCCCCGGGTTAATTCGCGGGGCACTGAAGCTTTCTTT. It encodes CASSPRVNSRGTEAFF.

V gene TRBV29-1 combines with J gene TRBJ2-1; D call uncertain. In germline, CDR1 is SQVTM, CDR2 ANQGSEA. Trimming shortened V by 4 bases and J by 6 bases, and 10 bases separated the two germline ends. The CDR3 covers 12 residues. The chain's CDR3 is CSVGLSSNEQFF. CDR3 DNA: TGCAGCGTTGGTCTTAGTAGCAATGAGCAGTTCTTC.

This clone turned up a few times. Other DNA variants within this sample encode the same CDR3. V is TRBV29-1 and J is TRBJ2-1, with TRBD2 matching over 12 bases. J gave up 7 bases and V 6 bases, and 1 base lay outside the gene matches. Germline lookup yields CDR1 SQVTM and CDR2 ANQGSEA. The CDR3 contains 12 residues. This CDR3 is CSVGTSGNEQFF. As DNA, the CDR3 is TGCAGCGTAGGGACTAGCGGGAATGAGCAGTTCTTC.

The rearrangement links TRBV29-1 to TRBJ1-2; TRBD1 might be the D (6 bases). The CDR3 has 12 amino acids. CDR1 SQVTM and CDR2 ANQGSEA come from the germline V gene. Trimming stripped 7 bases from V and 0 bases from J, with 9 bases between. The CDR3 is CSARGTNYGYTF. In nucleotides, the CDR3 is TGCAGCGCCAGGGGAACTAACTATGGCTACACCTTC.

The chain links TRBV10-3 to TRBJ2-5, with D unresolved. CDR1 is ENHRY and CDR2 is SYGVKD in the germline V gene. V lost 0 bases, J lost 2 bases, and 7 bases lay in between. CDR3 length: 14 residues. The CDR3 reads CAISESGRQETQYF. CDR3 bases: TGTGCCATCAGTGAGTCGGGCCGACAAGAGACCCAGTACTTC.

The V call is TRBV4-2, the J call TRBJ1-2; D is perhaps TRBD1 (6 bases). The V gene lost 1 base and the J gene lost 7 bases, with 16 bases spanning the gap. CDR3 size: 15 residues. The germline CDR1 and CDR2 sequences are LGHNA and YNFKEQ. CDR3 DNA: TGTGCCAGCAGCCAAGCAGGAGGGGGGGAGGGTGGCTACACCTTC. It specifies CASSQAGGGEGGYTF.

The chain carries TRBV5-4 and TRBJ1-1; 8 bases line up with TRBD1. Losses at the gene ends were 4 bases for V and 7 bases for J; bases not matched to a gene: 9. The CDR3 covers 14 residues. Germline V gene data show CDR1 as SGHNT and CDR2 as YYREEE (reference sequence). The CDR3 loop reads CASSVGQGRGEAFF. The CDR3 coding sequence is TGTGCCAGCAGCGTAGGACAGGGCAGAGGTGAAGCTTTCTTT.

The chain employs TRBV5-1 and TRBJ2-1; TRBD1 matches at 9 bases. The V gene end was trimmed by 2 bases and the J gene end by 9 bases; junction bases not matched to a gene: 9. CDR1 and CDR2 (germline): SGHRS, YFSETQ. There are 15 residues in the CDR3. The CDR3 sequence: CASSFPGQGGGEQFF. The CDR3 DNA reads TGCGCCAGCAGCTTTCCGGGACAGGGAGGGGGTGAGCAGTTCTTC.

The gene calls are TRBV7-9 and TRBJ2-2, with D possibly being TRBD1 (5 bases). CDR1 and CDR2 (germline): SEHNR, FQNEAQ (reference sequence). Deletions cut 11 bases from V and 7 bases from J, with 11 bases between. The CDR3 is 11 amino acids. The CDR3 DNA is TGTGCCGAAAGCCAGGGCGGGGAGCTGTTTTTT. Residues: CAESQGGELFF.

The V call is TRBV28, the J call TRBJ2-1, with 11 bases aligning to TRBD2. This CDR3 is built from 15 residues. V lost 5 bases and J lost 7; bases outside the gene matches: 7. The germline V gene encodes CDR1 MDHEN and CDR2 SYDVKM. The CDR3 coding sequence is TGTGCCAGCAGTGGGCTAGCGGGAGGACGGAATGAGCAGTTCTTC. Amino acid sequence: CASSGLAGGRNEQFF. Full variable domain (remainder filled in from reference TRBV28 and TRBJ2-1): DVKVTQSSRYLVKRTGEKVFLECVQDMDHENMFWYRQDPGLGLRLIYFSYDVKMKEKGDIPEGYSVSREKKERFSLILESASTNQTSMYLCASSGLAGGRNEQFFGPGTRLTVL.